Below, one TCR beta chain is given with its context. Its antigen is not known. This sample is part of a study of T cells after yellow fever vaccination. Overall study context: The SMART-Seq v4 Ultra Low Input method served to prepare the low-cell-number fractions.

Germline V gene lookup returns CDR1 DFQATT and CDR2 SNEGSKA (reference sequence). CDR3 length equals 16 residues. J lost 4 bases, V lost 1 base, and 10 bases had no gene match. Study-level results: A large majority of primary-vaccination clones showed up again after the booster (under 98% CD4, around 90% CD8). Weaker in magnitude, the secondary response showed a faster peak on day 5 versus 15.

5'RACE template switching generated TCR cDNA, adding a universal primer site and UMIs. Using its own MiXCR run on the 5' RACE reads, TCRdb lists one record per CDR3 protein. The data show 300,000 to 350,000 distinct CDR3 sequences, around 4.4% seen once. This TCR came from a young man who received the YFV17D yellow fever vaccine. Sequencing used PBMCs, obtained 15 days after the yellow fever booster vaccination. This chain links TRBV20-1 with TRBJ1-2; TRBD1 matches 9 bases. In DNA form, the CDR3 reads TGCAGTGCTAGAGGGGGACAGGGCTTTTCAATCTATGGCTACACCTTC. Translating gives CSARGGQGFSIYGYTF.